This TCR beta chain was profiled in a study of blood T cell repertoires in COVID-19. This CDR3 comprises 13 residues. The J segment lost 8 bases and the V segment lost 4 bases, leaving 7 bases of the junction unmatched. Per germline, CDR1 LGHDT and CDR2 YNNKEL (reference sequence). The sample holds a few counts of this clone. The table came from immunoSEQ multiplex PCR; TCRdb's copy has only in-frame clones and leaves some out. Counted here are 190,000 or so clones, 83% occurring once; the ten biggest clones make up under 3%. Sequencing was done on a sample of peripheral blood. The rearrangement uses TRBV3-1 (or the pseudogene TRBV3-2) and TRBJ1-2, with 7 nucleotides matching TRBD1. This TCR was sampled from a man aged 45 to 65 with active or convalescent COVID-19. CDR3 coding DNA: TGTGCCAGCAGCCTCCTGACAGGGCAAGGCTACACCTTC. The encoded protein is CASSLLTGQGYTF.